A single sample is the source of the 9 T cell receptor beta chains below, sequenced in a study of PD-L1 blockade in urothelial cancer. Sample time point: pretreatment peripheral blood. The data were produced by immunoSEQ multiplex PCR, yet TCRdb's version contains in-frame clones alone and is incomplete. Here the sample spans about 38,000 clones, around four fifths being singletons. The sequencing used PBMCs, collected around atezolizumab (anti-PD-L1) treatment. The receptors were gathered from a man older than 75 with urothelial cancer.

The chain recombines TRBV19 with TRBJ2-3; TRBD2 matches at 13 bases. The CDR3 runs 17 residues. CDR1 and CDR2 from the germline V gene are LNHDA and SQIVND (reference sequence). V shed 4 bases and J 1 base; nucleotides not matched to a gene: 5. In DNA form, the CDR3 reads TGTGCCAGTAGTACTCGTGGACTAGCGGGAGGCACAGATACGCAGTATTTT. This gives the protein CASSTRGLAGGTDTQYF.

The chain links TRBV5-4 to TRBJ2-1; weak D call: TRBD2 (6 bases). Germline CDR1 is SGHNT and CDR2 is YYREEE (reference sequence). The CDR3 totals 15 residues. V was pared by 2 bases and J by 0 bases, with 9 bases between. The CDR3 sequence: CASSLGGISYNEQFF. Here the CDR3 DNA reads TGTGCCAGCAGCTTAGGCGGGATCTCCTACAATGAGCAGTTCTTC.

The CDR3 bases are TGTGCCATCAGTGCTAACCCCACCTACGAGCAGTACTTC. Protein product: CAISANPTYEQYF. This chain links TRBV10-3 with TRBJ2-7; D remains ambiguous. Trimming cost V 4 bases and J 2 bases, with 9 bases left between them. The germline V gene has CDR1 ENHRY and CDR2 SYGVKD. This CDR3 is built from 13 residues.

J is TRBJ2-5 and V is TRBV13; TRBD2 aligns across 11 bases. CDR3 length: 15 residues. Germline lookup yields CDR1 PRHDT and CDR2 FYEKMQ (reference sequence). V dropped 5 bases and J dropped 1; count of bases not matched to a gene: 3. In DNA form, the CDR3 reads TGTGCCAGCAGCCCCGGGACTAGCGGCCAAGAGACCCAGTACTTC. This sequence encodes CASSPGTSGQETQYF.

The rearrangement uses TRBV7-2 and TRBJ2-7, with TRBD2 as a possible D gene (5 bases). Per the germline V gene, CDR1 is SGHTA and CDR2 is FQGNSA. V lost 5 bases and J 2 bases, leaving 16 bases between the germline ends. The CDR3 totals 15 residues. CDR3 DNA: TGTGCCAGCAGCCACGAAAGCGGAACCACCTACGAGCAGTACTTC. Its protein product is CASSHESGTTYEQYF.

The rearrangement uses TRBV28 and TRBJ1-1, with 7 nucleotides matching TRBD1. Germline V lookup: CDR1 MDHEN, CDR2 SYDVKM. The V segment lost 3 bases and the J segment 4 bases; nucleotides outside the gene matches: 8. The CDR3 totals 15 residues. This chain's CDR3 is CASSFYGTAVTEAFF. The CDR3 nucleotides read TGTGCCAGCAGTTTCTACGGGACAGCGGTCACTGAAGCTTTCTTT.

The gene calls are TRBV10-2 and TRBJ2-1; the D is unclear. V was trimmed by 0 bases and J by 8 bases, leaving 11 bases between them. Per the germline V gene, CDR1 is WSHSY and CDR2 is SAAADI. This CDR3 contains 14 residues. For the CDR3, the DNA is TGCGCCAGCAGTGAGTCGATAGAGGTCTATGAGCAGTTCTTC. Protein sequence: CASSESIEVYEQFF.

This chain uses TRBV15 with TRBJ2-3; weak D call: TRBD2 (5 bases). The germline gives CDR1 LNHNV, CDR2 YYDKDF (reference sequence). V was trimmed by 0 bases and J by 6 bases, leaving 13 bases between them. CDR3 length: 15 residues. Written as DNA, the CDR3 is TGTGCCACCAGCAGAGATACCCCTAGGACTGATACGCAGTATTTT. Its protein is CATSRDTPRTDTQYF. The entire variable domain, with the rest obtained from reference TRBV15 and TRBJ2-3, is as follows: DAMVIQNPRYQVTQFGKPVTLSCSQTLNHNVMYWYQQKSSQAPKLLFHYYDKDFNNEADTPDNFQSRRPNTSFCFLDIRSPGLGDTAMYLCATSRDTPRTDTQYFGPGTRLTVL.

This clone was detected a few times. This chain uses TRBV25-1 with TRBJ2-5, with a tentative D call TRBD2 (5 bases). Germline V gene sequence: CDR1 MGHDK, CDR2 SYGVNS. V was pared by 4 bases and J by 8 bases, with 14 bases between. The CDR3 totals 13 residues. CDR3 in DNA: TGTGCCAGCAGTGTGACTATGAAGGAAACCCAGTACTTC. It encodes CASSVTMKETQYF.